The 16 T cell receptor beta chains below all came from one sample that was sequenced in a study of response to subunit inactivated influenza vaccine. In TCRdb, the RT-PCR reads were re-called with MiXCR into one record per CDR3 protein. Seen here are about 650,000 distinct CDR3 sequences, around a sixth observed once, and the top ten hold approximately 10%. The sequencing here drew on PBMCs from blood, taken roughly 13 days after vaccination. The receptors were sampled from a man aged 50-59 years who received an inactivated influenza vaccine.

The chain is built from TRBV5-1 and TRBJ2-5, with a possible D match to TRBD1 (6 bases). Trimming cost V 0 bases and J 4 bases, with 13 bases left between them. Looked up from germline, CDR1 is SGHRS and CDR2 is YFSETQ. The CDR3 sequence is 15 residues long. The DNA for the CDR3 is TGCGCCAGCAGCTTGGACCCCACAGGGATAGAGACCCAGTACTTC. It codes for CASSLDPTGIETQYF.

The chain links TRBV7-2 to TRBJ2-7; TRBD1 matches 9 bases. The CDR3 runs 14 residues. The J segment lost 6 bases and the V segment lost 5 bases, leaving 8 bases of the junction unmatched. CDR1 is SGHTA and CDR2 is FQGNSA in the germline V gene. In DNA, the CDR3 is TGTGCCAGCAGCCCGCCGGACAGGGGAATCGAGCAGTACTTC. This codes for CASSPPDRGIEQYF.

The table lists this clonotype with many counts. The chain has TRBV7-8 and TRBJ2-4, with a possible D match to TRBD1 (6 bases). Trimming cost V 5 bases and J 6 bases, with 17 bases left between them. Germline V gives CDR1 SGHVS, CDR2 FQNEAQ. The CDR3 sequence is 15 residues long. The CDR3 loop is CASSPNRARGNIQYF. The CDR3 nucleotides read TGTGCCAGCAGCCCCAACAGGGCTAGGGGAAACATTCAGTACTTC. Full variable domain (remainder filled in from reference TRBV7-8 and TRBJ2-4): GAGVSQSPRYKVAKRGQDVALRCDPISGHVSLFWYQQALGQGPEFLTYFQNEAQLDKSGLPSDRFFAERPEGSVSTLKIQRTQQEDSAVYLCASSPNRARGNIQYFGAGTRLSVL.

The table lists this clonotype with a few counts. This chain links TRBV6-1 with TRBJ2-3, with 9 bases that match TRBD1. CDR1 is MNHNS and CDR2 is SASEGT in the germline V gene. V shed 6 bases, J shed 1 base, and the junction held 5 bases outside the gene matches. The CDR3 sequence is 15 residues long. In DNA, the CDR3 is TGTGCCAGCAGCCAACGACAGGGGGGCACAGATACGCAGTATTTT. Encoded protein: CASSQRQGGTDTQYF.

This clonotype was recorded a few times. V gene TRBV24-1 combines with J gene TRBJ2-1; D is possibly TRBD1 (6 bases). V was cut by 1 base and J by 1 base, with 13 bases left in between. The CDR3 totals 17 residues. The germline V gene encodes CDR1 KGHDR and CDR2 SFDVKD. The CDR3 sequence: CATSDLWAGASYNEQFF. Written as DNA, the CDR3 is TGTGCCACCAGTGATTTATGGGCAGGGGCGTCCTACAATGAGCAGTTCTTC.

CDR3: CSARTPPGLLSSSGANVLTF. CDR3 in DNA: TGCAGTGCTAGAACCCCACCAGGGCTCCTCTCCAGCTCTGGGGCCAACGTCCTGACTTTC. V and J are TRBV20-1 and TRBJ2-6, with D possibly matching TRBD1 (5 bases). Between the trimmed V and J ends, which lost 2 bases and 0 bases, there was a span of 23 bases. Germline lookup yields CDR1 DFQATT and CDR2 SNEGSKA (reference sequence). This CDR3 has 20 residues.

This clonotype was counted only a few times. This rearrangement joins TRBV6-6 to TRBJ1-1; no firm D call. CDR3 length: 11 residues. CDR1 MNHNY and CDR2 SVGAGI come from the germline V gene (reference sequence). V was cut by 10 bases and J by 4 bases, with 10 bases left in between. The chain's CDR3 is CATARGTEAFF. The CDR3 region has the DNA TGTGCCACCGCTCGAGGCACTGAAGCTTTCTTT.

This clonotype appeared many times. The CDR3 loop reads CATSDQTSPPYNEQFF. In DNA, the CDR3 is TGTGCCACCAGTGACCAGACTAGCCCGCCCTACAATGAGCAGTTCTTC. The J gene is TRBJ2-1, the V gene TRBV24-1, with 7 nucleotides matching TRBD2. Losses at the gene ends were 4 bases for V and 2 bases for J; bases not matched to a gene: 7. The CDR3 is made up of 16 amino acids. CDR1 and CDR2 from the germline V gene are KGHDR and SFDVKD.

The J gene is TRBJ2-1, the V gene TRBV24-1; D call uncertain. CDR3 length equals 15 residues. V was pared by 5 bases and J by 2 bases, with 12 bases between. The germline V gene encodes CDR1 KGHDR and CDR2 SFDVKD. The CDR3 loop reads CATSGTGPTYNEQFF. The CDR3 DNA reads as TGTGCCACCAGTGGTACCGGGCCGACCTACAATGAGCAGTTCTTC.

This clonotype occurred a few times. The V and J genes are TRBV15 and TRBJ2-2; no firm D call. The V end was cut by 1 base, the J end by 7 bases, with 10 bases between. The CDR3 runs 14 residues. The germline V gene encodes CDR1 LNHNV and CDR2 YYDKDF (reference sequence). CDR3 sequence: CATSRGKGRGELFF. CDR3 in DNA: TGTGCCACCAGCAGAGGAAAAGGCCGCGGGGAGCTGTTTTTT. Combining the CDR3 with reference TRBV15 and TRBJ2-2 gives the whole variable domain DAMVIQNPRYQVTQFGKPVTLSCSQTLNHNVMYWYQQKSSQAPKLLFHYYDKDFNNEADTPDNFQSRRPNTSFCFLDIRSPGLGDTAMYLCATSRGKGRGELFFGEGSRLTVL.

The table lists this clonotype with a few counts. V usage is TRBV10-3 and J usage is TRBJ2-1; D not resolved. The germline V gene has CDR1 ENHRY and CDR2 SYGVKD. Trimming stripped 0 bases from V and 5 bases from J, with 8 bases between. This CDR3 comprises 14 residues. CDR3 sequence reads: CAISESYTNNEQFF. The CDR3 bases are TGTGCCATCAGTGAGTCGTACACAAACAATGAGCAGTTCTTC.

The chain uses TRBV15 and TRBJ2-7, with TRBD2 matching over 7 bases. Trimming cost V 0 bases and J 4 bases; bases outside gene matches: 6. The CDR3 length is 15 residues. CDR1 LNHNV and CDR2 YYDKDF come from the germline V gene (reference sequence). The CDR3: CATSRDPGLGYEQYF. As DNA, the CDR3 is TGTGCCACCAGCAGAGATCCCGGACTAGGGTACGAGCAGTACTTC.

V gene TRBV28 combines with J gene TRBJ1-2; no clear D gene. Germline V lookup: CDR1 MDHEN, CDR2 SYDVKM. The CDR3 runs 13 residues. V lost 5 bases and J lost 4, with 11 bases in between. The CDR3 spells CASSPGPGYGYTF. The CDR3 DNA sequence: TGTGCCAGCAGTCCCGGGCCAGGCTATGGCTACACCTTC.

This clonotype turned up a few times. V and J are TRBV29-1 and TRBJ2-3, with 7 positions matching TRBD2. J gave up 5 bases and V 2 bases, and 7 bases lay outside the gene matches. Per germline, CDR1 SQVTM and CDR2 ANQGSEA. The CDR3 is made up of 14 amino acids. This chain's CDR3 is CSVENAGERDTQYF. As DNA, the CDR3 is TGCAGCGTTGAAAATGCGGGGGAAAGAGATACGCAGTATTTT.

The chain links TRBV5-5 to TRBJ1-4; D gene uncertain. V gave up 1 base and J gave up 5 bases, with 15 bases separating them. The germline gives CDR1 SGHKS, CDR2 YYEKEE (reference sequence). The CDR3 is made up of 16 amino acids. In nucleotides, the CDR3 is TGTGCCAGCAGCTTGTATATCCGGACGCTAAATGAAAAACTGTTTTTT. This sequence encodes CASSLYIRTLNEKLFF.

At least ten counts were recorded for this clonotype. The chain uses TRBV20-1 and TRBJ1-5, with 11 bases aligning to TRBD1. Germline assignment: CDR1 DFQATT and CDR2 SNEGSKA (reference sequence). The J segment lost 2 bases and the V segment lost 4 bases, leaving 10 bases of the junction unmatched. This CDR3 has 17 amino acids. The CDR3 DNA is TGCAGTGCTACGGGACAGGGGGTGGTTGGTGGCAATCAGCCCCAGCATTTT. Translation: CSATGQGVVGGNQPQHF.